One sample yielded the 28 T cell receptor beta chains listed below, sequenced in a study of blood T cell repertoires in COVID-19. The data were produced by immunoSEQ multiplex PCR, yet TCRdb's version contains in-frame clones alone and is incomplete. In the table there are about 88,000 clones, approximately 89% of which are singletons. The sample comprised peripheral blood. These receptors were obtained from an elderly man with acute or convalescent COVID-19.

The chain links TRBV19 to TRBJ1-1; no firm D call. Trimming removed 4 bases at V and 10 bases at J, with 13 bases between. The CDR3 has 12 amino acids. Germline CDR1 and CDR2: LNHDA and SQIVND (reference sequence). CDR3 residues: CASSTGSLPAFF. DNA of the CDR3: TGTGCCAGTAGTACCGGGTCCCTTCCAGCTTTCTTT.

This clone occurred once. The V call is TRBV30, the J call TRBJ2-2, with D possibly being TRBD1 (6 bases). CDR1 and CDR2 (germline): GTSNPN, SVGIG (reference sequence). The CDR3 extends over 15 amino acids. Deletions cut 1 base from V and 0 bases from J, with 9 bases between. Here the CDR3 reads CAWSAGHANTGELFF. Here the CDR3 DNA reads TGTGCCTGGAGTGCGGGACACGCGAACACCGGGGAGCTGTTTTTT.

This sequence joins TRBV3-1 (or the pseudogene TRBV3-2) and TRBJ2-3, with 9 bases aligning to TRBD2. V trimming: 2 bases; J trimming: 3 bases; junction bases outside the gene matches: 3. This CDR3 comprises 15 residues. Germline loops: CDR1 LGHDT, CDR2 YNNKEL (reference sequence). CDR3 amino acids: CASSQRGRATDTQYF. CDR3 coding DNA: TGTGCCAGCAGCCAACGCGGGAGGGCAACAGATACGCAGTATTTT.

The chain joins TRBV5-6 to TRBJ2-7; D is possibly TRBD2 (5 bases). The CDR3 spans 15 residues. CDR1 and CDR2 (germline): SGHDT, YYEEEE. V lost 3 bases to trimming and J lost 9 bases, with 22 bases between them. CDR3 loop: CASSSSRQPYEGQYF. CDR3 sequence (DNA): TGTGCCAGCAGCTCTTCTCGGCAGCCCTACGAGGGGCAGTACTTC.

This clone was counted once. The genes are TRBV5-6 and TRBJ2-3; 10 positions agree with TRBD2. The V and J ends lost 0 bases and 3 bases, in that order; junction bases with no gene match: 1. CDR1 is SGHDT, CDR2 YYEEEE, per germline. The CDR3 is 15 amino acids. The CDR3 loop reads CASSLGLAGTDTQYF. The CDR3 region has the DNA TGTGCCAGCAGCTTGGGACTAGCGGGTACAGATACGCAGTATTTT.

This chain links TRBV27 with TRBJ2-7; a possible D gene is TRBD2 (6 bases). The length of the CDR3 is 15 residues. Germline V gene lookup returns CDR1 MNHEY and CDR2 SMNVEV (reference sequence). V dropped 6 bases and J dropped 2 bases, with 17 bases sitting between them. The CDR3 is CASRKTTGGTYEQYF. The CDR3 DNA reads as TGTGCCAGCAGGAAGACGACCGGGGGAACCTACGAGCAGTACTTC.

The chain recombines TRBV3-1 (or the pseudogene TRBV3-2) with TRBJ2-7; the D gene is possibly TRBD1 (5 bases). Deletions cut 3 bases from V and 8 bases from J, with 17 bases between. Germline V CDR1 and CDR2: LGHDT, YNNKEL (reference sequence). This CDR3 spans 14 amino acids. CDR3 nucleotides: TGTGCCAGCAGCCACACGGACACCCCCTCCCAGCAGTACTTC. It is translated as CASSHTDTPSQQYF.

The chain couples TRBV5-1 to TRBJ1-2; 8 bases match TRBD1. The CDR3 covers 15 residues. Trimming took 4 bases from V and 6 from J; bases not matched to a gene: 11. CDR1 is SGHRS, CDR2 YFSETQ, per germline. The CDR3 loop is CASSGGQGMIDGYTF. In DNA, the CDR3 is TGCGCCAGCAGCGGAGGACAGGGCATGATCGATGGCTACACCTTC.

This chain joins TRBV30 and TRBJ2-3, with 7 bases aligning to TRBD1. Germline CDR1 is GTSNPN and CDR2 is SVGIG (reference sequence). This CDR3 is built from 14 residues. V was pared by 1 base and J by 3 bases, with 4 bases of the junction left unmatched. The CDR3 here is CAWSADRETDTQYF. In DNA form, the CDR3 reads TGTGCCTGGAGTGCCGACAGGGAAACAGATACGCAGTATTTT.

V is TRBV10-3 and J is TRBJ2-7; D call uncertain. The length of the CDR3 is 14 residues. Germline V gene data show CDR1 as ENHRY and CDR2 as SYGVKD. V lost 0 bases to trimming and J lost 0 bases, with 6 bases between them. The chain's CDR3 is CAISESGTSYEQYF. Here the CDR3 DNA reads TGTGCCATCAGTGAGTCGGGCACCTCCTACGAGCAGTACTTC.

The CDR3 reads CASSQDAAGAYEQYF. In nucleotides, the CDR3 is TGTGCCAGCAGCCAAGATGCAGCGGGAGCCTACGAGCAGTACTTC. The chain joins TRBV3-1 (or the pseudogene TRBV3-2) to TRBJ2-7, with TRBD2 matching 8 bases. After removal of 0 bases from V and 2 bases from J, the junction contained 3 bases not matched to a gene. The CDR3 spans 15 residues. Germline values: CDR1 LGHDT, CDR2 YNNKEL (reference sequence).

The chain combines TRBV6-4 with TRBJ1-1; D gene unclear. From germline, CDR1 is MRHNA and CDR2 SNTAGT. The CDR3 sequence is 13 residues long. Trimming removed 0 bases at V and 8 bases at J, with 10 bases between. CDR3 amino acids: CASSDSENREAFF. CDR3 DNA: TGTGCCAGCAGTGACTCGGAGAATCGCGAAGCTTTCTTT.

This clone was seen only once. CDR3 protein: CASSWGLPGVDTEAFF. The CDR3 DNA sequence: TGTGCCAGCTCATGGGGATTGCCGGGGGTCGACACTGAAGCTTTCTTT. The chain is built from TRBV18 and TRBJ1-1; maybe TRBD1 (5 bases). The CDR3 extends over 16 amino acids. The V end lost 5 bases, the J end lost 3 bases, and 19 bases lay between the germline ends. Germline V gene sequence: CDR1 KGHSH, CDR2 LQKENI.

The chain joins TRBV5-6 to TRBJ2-1; 9 bases line up with TRBD1. V gave up 4 bases and J gave up 3 bases; unmatched junction bases: 5. This CDR3 has 15 amino acids. CDR1 and CDR2 from the germline V gene are SGHDT and YYEEEE. CDR3 nucleotides: TGTGCCAGCAGCGAGGGACAGGGTGGCTACAATGAGCAGTTCTTC. Protein product: CASSEGQGGYNEQFF.

This chain connects TRBV28 to TRBJ1-2; TRBD1 matches at 8 bases. The CDR3 runs 14 residues. V lost 3 bases, J lost 8 bases, and 8 bases stayed unmatched. Per germline, CDR1 MDHEN and CDR2 SYDVKM. The CDR3 region is CASSFRDRPGGYTF. DNA of the CDR3: TGTGCCAGCAGTTTCCGGGACAGGCCGGGGGGCTACACCTTC.

The V call is TRBV6-5, the J call TRBJ1-2, with D uncertain. Germline CDR1 MNHEY, CDR2 SVGAGI. The CDR3 consists of 14 residues. The V gene lost 5 bases and the J gene lost 4 bases, with 14 bases spanning the gap. The CDR3: CASSTLRGAYGYTF. The CDR3 DNA follows: TGTGCCAGCAGTACCCTACGGGGAGCCTATGGCTACACCTTC.

This clone showed up just once. The chain links TRBV2 to TRBJ1-6; 9 bases agree with TRBD1. Germline CDR1 SNHLY, CDR2 FYNNEI. The CDR3 covers 15 residues. The J segment lost 7 bases and the V segment lost 7 bases, leaving 8 bases of the junction unmatched. The CDR3 spells CASTRSTGGNSPLHF. Here the CDR3 DNA reads TGTGCCAGCACCAGATCAACAGGGGGCAATTCACCCCTCCACTTT.

The chain joins TRBV7-2 to TRBJ2-7; 9 bases fit TRBD2. The CDR3 consists of 15 residues. Losses at the gene ends were 1 base for V and 7 bases for J; bases not matched to a gene: 8. The germline CDR1 and CDR2 sequences are SGHTA and FQGNSA. CDR3 loop: CASSLGAGGVGEQYF. The CDR3 DNA reads as TGTGCCAGCAGCTTAGGGGCGGGAGGGGTTGGAGAGCAGTACTTC.

The V gene is TRBV7-9, the J gene TRBJ2-2; no firm D call. Germline CDR1 is SEHNR and CDR2 is FQNEAQ (reference sequence). V was trimmed by 1 base and J by 5 bases, leaving 11 bases between them. This CDR3 contains 15 residues. The CDR3 here is CASSLGLAPTGELFF. The CDR3 DNA is TGTGCCAGCAGCTTAGGGCTGGCCCCTACCGGGGAGCTGTTTTTT.

The chain uses TRBV20-1 and TRBJ1-2, with D tentatively TRBD1 (6 bases). Germline CDR1 DFQATT, CDR2 SNEGSKA (reference sequence). The CDR3 spans 11 residues. With 2 bases removed from V and 6 bases from J, the gap between germline ends came to 7 bases. CDR3 nucleotide sequence: TGCAGTGCTAGACAGGGGAATGGCTACACCTTC. This sequence encodes CSARQGNGYTF.

The genes are TRBV7-9 and TRBJ2-7, with D perhaps TRBD2 (5 bases). CDR1 and CDR2 (germline): SEHNR, FQNEAQ (reference sequence). The CDR3 runs to 14 residues. The V end was cut by 2 bases, the J end by 5 bases, with 13 bases between. In nucleotides, the CDR3 is TGTGCCAGCAGCTTAACACCGAGGGCCGACGAGCAGTACTTC. The encoded protein is CASSLTPRADEQYF.

This CDR3 reads CSVPHRQGANTEAFF. DNA for the CDR3: TGCAGCGTGCCCCATCGACAGGGGGCGAACACTGAAGCTTTCTTT. The chain links TRBV29-1 to TRBJ1-1; 10 bases map to TRBD1. The CDR3 sequence is 15 residues long. V dropped 6 bases and J dropped 1; count of bases not matched to a gene: 8. CDR1 and CDR2 from the germline V gene are SQVTM and ANQGSEA.

The V and J genes are TRBV7-2 and TRBJ2-7; the match to TRBD2 covers 11 bases. V dropped 1 base and J dropped 7; count of bases not matched to a gene: 6. CDR3 length: 15 residues. The V gene's germline CDR1 is SGHTA and CDR2 FQGNSA. CDR3 protein: CASSLVLAGDLEQYF. CDR3 nucleotides: TGTGCCAGCAGCTTAGTACTAGCGGGAGACCTTGAGCAGTACTTC. Complete variable domain (other parts from reference TRBV7-2 and TRBJ2-7): GAGVSQSPSNKVTEKGKDVELRCDPISGHTALYWYRQSLGQGLEFLIYFQGNSAPDKSGLPSDRFSAERTGGSVSTLTIQRTQQEDSAVYLCASSLVLAGDLEQYFGPGTRLTVT.

This clone was observed a single time. The gene calls are TRBV5-6 and TRBJ1-1; a possible D gene is TRBD1 (5 bases). CDR1 and CDR2 (germline): SGHDT, YYEEEE. This CDR3 contains 16 residues. V gave up 0 bases and J gave up 1 base, with 13 bases separating them. This CDR3 is CASSLALRQPNTEAFF. The CDR3 DNA reads TGTGCCAGCAGCTTGGCTCTCCGACAGCCGAACACTGAAGCTTTCTTT. Drawing the rest from reference TRBV5-6 and TRBJ1-1, the complete variable domain is DAGVTQSPTHLIKTRGQQVTLRCSPKSGHDTVSWYQQALGQGPQFIFQYYEEEERQRGNFPDRFSGHQFPNYSSELNVNALLLGDSALYLCASSLALRQPNTEAFFGQGTRLTVV.

The chain carries TRBV30 and TRBJ1-1; no firm D call. Germline V gives CDR1 GTSNPN, CDR2 SVGIG (reference sequence). This CDR3 comprises 13 residues. V lost 0 bases, J lost 1 base, and 6 bases lay in between. Here the CDR3 reads CAWSVQQNTEAFF. In nucleotides, the CDR3 is TGTGCCTGGAGTGTTCAACAGAACACTGAAGCTTTCTTT.

This chain joins TRBV6-6 and TRBJ2-2; D is ambiguous. Germline lookup yields CDR1 MNHNY and CDR2 SVGAGI (reference sequence). The V end was cut by 4 bases, the J end by 7 bases, with 16 bases between. The CDR3 consists of 15 residues. In nucleotides, the CDR3 is TGTGCCAGCAGTTTTTGGGTCCCCCAGGACGGGGAGCTGTTTTTT. Translating gives CASSFWVPQDGELFF.

The chain recombines TRBV19 with TRBJ1-5; D uncertain. Between the trimmed V and J ends, which lost 7 bases and 0 bases, there was a span of 13 bases. This CDR3 has 15 residues. Germline CDR1 LNHDA, CDR2 SQIVND (reference sequence). CDR3 region: CASMVTVPSNQPQHF. The CDR3 DNA reads as TGTGCCAGTATGGTCACAGTGCCTAGCAATCAGCCCCAGCATTTT.

The J gene is TRBJ2-7, the V gene TRBV5-1, with 7 nucleotides matching TRBD1. In germline, CDR1 is SGHRS, CDR2 YFSETQ. The trim removed 0 bases at V and 6 bases at J, leaving 6 bases unmatched. The CDR3 consists of 14 residues. CDR3 in amino acids: CASSLEGQLVEQYF. The CDR3 bases are TGCGCCAGCAGCTTGGAGGGACAGCTGGTCGAGCAGTACTTC.